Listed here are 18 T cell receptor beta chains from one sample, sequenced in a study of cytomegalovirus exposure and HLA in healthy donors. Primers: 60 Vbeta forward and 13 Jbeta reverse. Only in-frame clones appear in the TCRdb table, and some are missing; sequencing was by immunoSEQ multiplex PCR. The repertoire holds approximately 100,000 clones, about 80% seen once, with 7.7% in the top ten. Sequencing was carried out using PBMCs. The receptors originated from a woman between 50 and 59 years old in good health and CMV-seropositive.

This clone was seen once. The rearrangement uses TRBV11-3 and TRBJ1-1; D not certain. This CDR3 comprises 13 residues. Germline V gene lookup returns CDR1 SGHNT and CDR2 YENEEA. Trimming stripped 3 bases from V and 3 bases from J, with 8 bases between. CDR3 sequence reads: CASSFDGDTEAFF. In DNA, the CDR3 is TGTGCCAGCAGCTTCGACGGGGACACTGAAGCTTTCTTT.

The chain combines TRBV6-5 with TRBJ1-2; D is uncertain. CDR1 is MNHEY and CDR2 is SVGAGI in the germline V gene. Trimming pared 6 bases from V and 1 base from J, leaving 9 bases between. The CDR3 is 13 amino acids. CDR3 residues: CASRPDINYGYTF. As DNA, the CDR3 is TGTGCCAGCAGACCCGACATTAACTATGGCTACACCTTC.

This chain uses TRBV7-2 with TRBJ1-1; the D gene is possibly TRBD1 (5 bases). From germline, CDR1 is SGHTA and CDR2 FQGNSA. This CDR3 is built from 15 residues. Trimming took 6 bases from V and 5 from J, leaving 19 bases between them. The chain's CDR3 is CASRKHEAGRTEAFF. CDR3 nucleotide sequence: TGTGCCAGCAGGAAACACGAGGCAGGGAGGACTGAAGCTTTCTTT.

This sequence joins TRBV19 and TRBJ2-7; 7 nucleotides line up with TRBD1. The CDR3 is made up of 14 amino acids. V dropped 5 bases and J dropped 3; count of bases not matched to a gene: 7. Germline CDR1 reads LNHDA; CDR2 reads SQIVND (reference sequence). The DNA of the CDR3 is TGTGCCAGTAGTGCTACCCGGACAGGCTACGAGCAGTACTTC. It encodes CASSATRTGYEQYF.

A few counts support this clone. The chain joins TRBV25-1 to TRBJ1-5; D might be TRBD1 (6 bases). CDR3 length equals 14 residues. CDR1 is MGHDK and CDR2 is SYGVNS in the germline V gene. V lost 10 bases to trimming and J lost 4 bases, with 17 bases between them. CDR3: CATSTGLRNQPQHF. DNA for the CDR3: TGTGCCACTTCAACAGGGTTACGGAATCAGCCCCAGCATTTT. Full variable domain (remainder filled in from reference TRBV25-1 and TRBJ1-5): EADIYQTPRYLVIGTGKKITLECSQTMGHDKMYWYQQDPGMELHLIHYSYGVNSTEKGDLSSESTVSRIRTEHFPLTLESARPSHTSQYLCATSTGLRNQPQHFGDGTRLSIL.

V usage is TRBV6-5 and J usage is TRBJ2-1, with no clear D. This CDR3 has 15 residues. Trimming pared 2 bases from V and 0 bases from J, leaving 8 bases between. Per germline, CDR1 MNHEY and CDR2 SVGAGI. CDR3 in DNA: TGTGCCAGCAGTTACGACTTCAGCTCCTACAATGAGCAGTTCTTC. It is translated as CASSYDFSSYNEQFF.

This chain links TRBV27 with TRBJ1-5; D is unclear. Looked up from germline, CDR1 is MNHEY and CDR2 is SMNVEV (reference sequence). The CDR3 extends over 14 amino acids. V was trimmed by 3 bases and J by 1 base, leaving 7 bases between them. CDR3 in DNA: TGTGCCAGCAGTTTCGCGGGCAGCAATCAGCCCCAGCATTTT. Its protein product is CASSFAGSNQPQHF.

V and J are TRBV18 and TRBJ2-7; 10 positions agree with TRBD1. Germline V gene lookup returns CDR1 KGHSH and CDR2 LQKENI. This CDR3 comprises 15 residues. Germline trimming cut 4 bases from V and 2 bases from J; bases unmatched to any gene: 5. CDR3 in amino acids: CASSLGTGAPYEQYF. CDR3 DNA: TGTGCCAGCTCACTCGGGACAGGGGCTCCCTACGAGCAGTACTTC.

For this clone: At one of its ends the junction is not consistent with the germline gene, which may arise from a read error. The CDR3 protein is CASSPEGAGANGLTF. CDR3 coding DNA: TGTGCCAGCAGCCCTGAGGGGGCTGGGGCCAACGGCCTGACTTTC. This chain links TRBV5-6 with TRBJ2-6; TRBD1 matches 7 bases. The CDR3 covers 15 residues. The germline V gene encodes CDR1 SGHDT and CDR2 YYEEEE.

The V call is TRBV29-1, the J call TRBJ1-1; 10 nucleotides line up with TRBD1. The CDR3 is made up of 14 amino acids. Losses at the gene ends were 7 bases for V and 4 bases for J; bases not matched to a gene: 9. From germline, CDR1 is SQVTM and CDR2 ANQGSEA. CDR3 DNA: TGCAGCGGAAAGACAGGGGGCGGGAGCACTGAAGCTTTCTTT. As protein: CSGKTGGGSTEAFF.

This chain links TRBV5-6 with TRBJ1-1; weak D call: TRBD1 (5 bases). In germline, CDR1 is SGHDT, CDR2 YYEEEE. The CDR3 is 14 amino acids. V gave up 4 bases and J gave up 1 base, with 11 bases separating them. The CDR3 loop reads CASSPDTGNTEAFF. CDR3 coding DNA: TGTGCCAGCAGCCCGGATACAGGGAACACTGAAGCTTTCTTT.

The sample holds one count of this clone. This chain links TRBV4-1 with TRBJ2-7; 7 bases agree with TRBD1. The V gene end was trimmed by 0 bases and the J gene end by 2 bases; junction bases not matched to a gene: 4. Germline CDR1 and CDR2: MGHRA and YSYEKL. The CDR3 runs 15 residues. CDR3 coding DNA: TGCGCCAGCAGCCAAGATAGAGGGACAGCCTACGAGCAGTACTTC. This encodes CASSQDRGTAYEQYF.

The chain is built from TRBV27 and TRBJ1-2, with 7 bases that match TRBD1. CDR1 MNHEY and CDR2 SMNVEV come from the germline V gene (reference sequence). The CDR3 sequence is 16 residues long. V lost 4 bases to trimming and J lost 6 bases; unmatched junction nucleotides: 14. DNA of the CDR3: TGTGCCAGCAGTTCCCCCCGACAGGGACTTTCGGATGGCTACACCTTC. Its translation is CASSSPRQGLSDGYTF.

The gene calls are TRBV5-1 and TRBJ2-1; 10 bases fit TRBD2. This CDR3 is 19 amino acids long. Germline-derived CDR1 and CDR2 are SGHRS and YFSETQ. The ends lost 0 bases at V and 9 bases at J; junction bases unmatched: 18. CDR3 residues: CASSLEGTGLAGEIGEQFF. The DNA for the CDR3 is TGCGCCAGCAGCTTGGAGGGCACGGGGCTAGCGGGAGAAATTGGTGAGCAGTTCTTC. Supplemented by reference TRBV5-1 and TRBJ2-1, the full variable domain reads KAGVTQTPRYLIKTRGQQVTLSCSPISGHRSVSWYQQTPGQGLQFLFEYFSETQRNKGNFPGRFSGRQFSNSRSEMNVSTLELGDSALYLCASSLEGTGLAGEIGEQFFGPGTRLTVL.

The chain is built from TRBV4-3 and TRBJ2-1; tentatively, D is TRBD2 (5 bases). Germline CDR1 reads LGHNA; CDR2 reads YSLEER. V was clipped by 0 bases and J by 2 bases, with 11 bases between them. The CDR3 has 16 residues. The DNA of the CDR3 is TGCGCCAGCAGCCAAGAAAGGGAGCGCCCCTACAATGAGCAGTTCTTC. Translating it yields CASSQERERPYNEQFF.

The CDR3 loop reads CASSLMTGDTIYF. The CDR3 region has the DNA TGTGCCAGCAGCTTAATGACTGGTGACACCATATATTTT. The gene calls are TRBV7-3 and TRBJ1-3; no clear D. Deletions cut 1 base from V and 8 bases from J, with 9 bases between. CDR3 length equals 13 residues. Germline-derived CDR1 and CDR2 are SGHTA and FQGTGA.

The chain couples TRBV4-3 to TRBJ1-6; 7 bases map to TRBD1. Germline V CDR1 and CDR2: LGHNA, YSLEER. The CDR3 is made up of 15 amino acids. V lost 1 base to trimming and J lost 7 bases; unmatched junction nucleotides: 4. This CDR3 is CASSQATGRNSPLHF. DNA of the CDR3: TGCGCCAGCAGCCAAGCGACAGGGCGGAATTCACCCCTCCACTTT.

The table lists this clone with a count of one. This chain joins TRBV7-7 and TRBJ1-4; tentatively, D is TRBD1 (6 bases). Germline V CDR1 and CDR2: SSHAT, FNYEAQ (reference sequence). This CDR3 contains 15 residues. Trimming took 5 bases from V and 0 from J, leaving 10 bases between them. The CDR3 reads CASSPTGSTNEKLFF. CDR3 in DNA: TGTGCCAGCAGCCCGACAGGTTCAACTAATGAAAAACTGTTTTTT. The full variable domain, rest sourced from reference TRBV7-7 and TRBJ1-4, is GAGVSQSPRYKVTKRGQDVTLRCDPISSHATLYWYQQALGQGPEFLTYFNYEAQPDKSGLPSDRFSAERPEGSISTLTIQRTEQRDSAMYRCASSPTGSTNEKLFFGSGTQLSVL.